The clone carrying this T cell receptor beta chain has a count of ten or more. What it binds is unknown. The germline gives CDR1 MDHEN, CDR2 SYDVKM. The CDR3 extends over 15 amino acids. V dropped 6 bases and J dropped 1; count of bases not matched to a gene: 5. A universal primer site came from template switching; cDNA carried unique molecular identifiers. TCRdb independently ran MiXCR on the 5' RACE reads; one entry per CDR3 protein. Here the sample spans fewer than 550,000 distinct CDR3 sequences, roughly an eighth being singletons. This entry belongs to a study of identical twins. Study outcomes and limitations: Researchers reported excess low generation probability among twin-shared out-of-frame alpha sequences. High-abundance cord blood beta clonotypes had fewer insertions; memory repertoires showed none. It was cross-sectional statistical analysis, not following the same donors, that the conclusions relied on.

This sample was also put to use in a study of yellow fever vaccine responses in identical twins.

Sequences were obtained from CD4+ T cells sorted from blood. The receptor was derived from a woman aged 18-35 years in good health. V usage is TRBV28 and J usage is TRBJ2-3, with TRBD2 identical over 9 bases. This chain's CDR3 is CASSHRTSGTDTQYF. The CDR3 DNA is TGTGCCAGCAGCCATAGGACTAGCGGCACAGATACGCAGTATTTT.